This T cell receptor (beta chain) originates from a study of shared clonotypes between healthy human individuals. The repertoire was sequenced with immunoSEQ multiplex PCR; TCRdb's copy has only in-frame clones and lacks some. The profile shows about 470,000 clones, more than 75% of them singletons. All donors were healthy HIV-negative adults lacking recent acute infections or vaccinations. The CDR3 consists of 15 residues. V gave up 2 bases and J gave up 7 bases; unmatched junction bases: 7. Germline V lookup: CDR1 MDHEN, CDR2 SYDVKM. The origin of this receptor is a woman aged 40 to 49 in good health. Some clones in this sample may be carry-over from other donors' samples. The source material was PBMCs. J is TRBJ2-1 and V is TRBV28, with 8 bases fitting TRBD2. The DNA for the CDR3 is TGTGCCAGCAGTTTACCCACTAGCGGTGGTAATGAGCAGTTCTTC. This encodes CASSLPTSGGNEQFF.